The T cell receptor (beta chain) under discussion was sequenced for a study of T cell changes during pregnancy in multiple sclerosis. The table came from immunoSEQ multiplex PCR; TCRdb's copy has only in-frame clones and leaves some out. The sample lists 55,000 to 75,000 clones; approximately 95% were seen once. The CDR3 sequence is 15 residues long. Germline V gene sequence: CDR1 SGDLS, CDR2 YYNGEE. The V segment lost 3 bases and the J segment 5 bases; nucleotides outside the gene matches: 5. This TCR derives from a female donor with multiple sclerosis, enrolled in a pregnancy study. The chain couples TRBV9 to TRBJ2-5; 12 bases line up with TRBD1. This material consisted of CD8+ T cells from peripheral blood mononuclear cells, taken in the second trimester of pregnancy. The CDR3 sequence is CASSEGTGGLETQYF. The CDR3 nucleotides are TGTGCCAGCAGCGAGGGGACAGGGGGCTTGGAGACCCAGTACTTC.